The source of this T cell receptor (beta chain) is a study of CD8+ T cells in alopecia areata. Turning to the study itself: Tofacitinib ran for 6 to 18 months before 6 months off drug.

Whole-study results and caveats: Scalp sequencing captures resident alphabeta T cells of normal skin too. Elevated clonality characterized lesional scalp relative to normal scalp, particularly in alopecia totalis/universalis.

CDR3 size: 15 residues. Looked up from germline, CDR1 is SQVTM and CDR2 is ANQGSEA. The V gene lost 5 bases and the J gene lost 2 bases, with 18 bases spanning the gap. In this sample, this clone turned up a few times. The antigen remains undetermined. The sequencing template was cDNA reverse transcribed from extracted RNA. Libraries were prepared by immunoSEQ multiplex PCR; TCRdb keeps only in-frame clonotypes and omits some of them. The sample gives about 120,000 clones, more than 30% of which show up once; 3% to 3.5% is in the top ten. The specimen was CD4+ T cells sorted from blood. The V call is TRBV29-1, the J call TRBJ1-1; D uncertain. This clonotype was obtained from a human donor with alopecia areata. The CDR3 DNA reads TGCAGCGTTCTCCTTCTCGGTCAGGTTAACACTGAAGCTTTCTTT. Amino acid sequence: CSVLLLGQVNTEAFF.